This record concerns one T cell receptor beta chain sequence. Its antigen is not known. The sequence runs out 3 residues before the end of the CDR3; the remainder is reconstructed from the germline J gene. The data derive from a study of T cells in women clearing cervical HPV infection. Study details: Controls gave blood once infection was undetectable; cases at lesion identification. With HLA typing for only a few women, HLA confounding remains possible. Study-level findings and limits: Combining TCR richness with V gene abundances gave about 0.87 AUC. Cases carried less TRBV6-7 than controls: about 0.1% versus 0.15%.

Method: immunoSEQ multiplex PCR; TCRdb's copy keeps in-frame clones and lacks some. The record lists tens of thousands of clones, of which the ten most abundant hold about 8.8%. The CDR3 is 17 amino acids. The germline V gene encodes CDR1 SNHLY and CDR2 FYNNEI. V gave up 3 bases and J gave up 2 bases; unmatched junction bases: 12. The sample comprised blood buffy coat. The TCR comes from a woman aged 18-70 years with a cervical HPV16 infection that either progressed to CIN3+ or cleared (not recorded which). The chain has TRBV2 and TRBJ2-7, with 8 positions matching TRBD2. CDR3 DNA (partial): TGTGCCAGCAGTGATTTGGAGGCCGCGGGGGGACCCTACGAG. It translates to CASSDLEAAGGPYE. The whole CDR3 protein is CASSDLEAAGGPYEQYF.